These T cell receptor beta chains were read from a single sample in a study of blood T cell repertoires in COVID-19. Using immunoSEQ multiplex PCR, the repertoire was profiled, and TCRdb retains in-frame clones only, with some absent. The repertoire holds roughly 250,000 clones, with 70% to 90% as singletons. Sequencing input: PBMCs or T cells enriched from blood (not recorded which). All receptors derive from a woman aged 40 to 50 with acute COVID-19. Both conserved end residues are part of each CDR3. The order of the fields is V gene, CDR3 length, CDR3 protein.

>TRBV2|13
CASREGWDQPQHF
>TRBV9|16
CASSVWQGQGADTQYF
>TRBV5-1|18
CASSLYPAGGANTGELFF
>TRBV4-1|16
CASSQGSTGIGNIQYF
>TRBV19|14
CASSRQGPGQPQHF
>TRBV24-1|15
CATSDSGQGDEKLFF
>TRBV24-1|14
CATSDNTVIYGYTF
>TRBV12-3/TRBV12-4|13
CASRSQGAETQYF
>TRBV19|18
CASSYGTGTYGGEYGYTF
>TRBV28|14
CASNPGTGREKLFF
>TRBV28|14
CASSPGQTNQPQHF
>TRBV5-1|15
CASSLDRGTFYEQYF
>TRBV6-2/TRBV6-3|15
CASSATGQSDYGYTF
>TRBV6-2/TRBV6-3|15
CASSQVGRGDQPQHF
>TRBV12-5|12
CASGPDGEGYTF
>TRBV3-1/TRBV3-2|16
CASSQRRGRGLYGYTF
>TRBV6-5|14
CASTPGQPYQPQHF
>TRBV7-9|16
CASSLGNTGGAGGYTF
>TRBV29-1|14
CSVTSLALPYEQYF
>TRBV6-5|13
CASSTGVDYGYTF
>TRBV18|16
CASSPLDIGNTGELFF
>TRBV7-9|16
CASSFWRHPNTGELFF
>TRBV11-3|18
CASSARTSGERSPYEQYF
>TRBV7-6|15
CASSLPPRGQETQYF
>TRBV5-4|15
CASSLRQGNNSPLHF
>TRBV5-1|15
CASSLGPAGANVLTF
>TRBV4-2|14
CASSQEGGRYGYTF
>TRBV5-1|15
CASGLDGTGDSPLHF